The 17 T cell receptor beta chains listed next were all sequenced from one sample in a study of cytomegalovirus exposure and HLA in healthy donors. Primers: 60 Vbeta forward and 13 Jbeta reverse. Assay: immunoSEQ multiplex PCR; the TCRdb copy retains only in-frame clones and omits some. The profile shows more than 110,000 clones, approximately 80% of them singletons. The sequenced sample was PBMCs. Receptor source: a male donor in good health and CMV-seronegative.

This sequence joins TRBV5-6 and TRBJ1-2, with 8 bases lining up with TRBD1. The germline gives CDR1 SGHDT, CDR2 YYEEEE. The V gene end was trimmed by 0 bases and the J gene end by 6 bases; junction bases not matched to a gene: 4. This CDR3 is built from 14 residues. The CDR3 sequence is CASSLGPGGNGYTF. The CDR3 DNA is TGTGCCAGCAGCTTGGGCCCAGGGGGCAATGGCTACACCTTC.

The V and J genes are TRBV2 and TRBJ2-7, with 7 bases matching TRBD1. Germline CDR1 SNHLY, CDR2 FYNNEI. V lost 4 bases, J lost 3 bases, and 3 bases stayed unmatched. The CDR3 spans 13 residues. In DNA form, the CDR3 reads TGTGCCAGCAGTGGGACAGGACTCTACGAGCAGTACTTC. Translating gives CASSGTGLYEQYF. Drawing the rest from reference TRBV2 and TRBJ2-7, the complete variable domain is EPEVTQTPSHQVTQMGQEVILRCVPISNHLYFYWYRQILGQKVEFLVSFYNNEISEKSEIFDDQFSVERPDGSNFTLKIRSTKLEDSAMYFCASSGTGLYEQYFGPGTRLTVT.

This rearrangement joins TRBV29-1 to TRBJ2-3; D unresolved. Per the germline V gene, CDR1 is SQVTM and CDR2 is ANQGSEA. V lost 0 bases to trimming and J lost 4 bases, with 8 bases between them. This CDR3 is 13 amino acids long. CDR3 sequence: CSVEDWQADTQYF. As DNA, the CDR3 is TGCAGCGTTGAAGATTGGCAGGCAGATACGCAGTATTTT.

CDR3 sequence reads: CASSSRDRGVYEQYF. CDR3 nucleotides: TGTGCCAGCAGCTCCCGGGACCGGGGGGTCTACGAGCAGTACTTC. The chain joins TRBV7-2 to TRBJ2-7; 7 nucleotides match TRBD2. CDR1 and CDR2 (germline): SGHTA, FQGNSA. Germline trimming cut 4 bases from V and 3 bases from J; bases unmatched to any gene: 9. The CDR3 sequence is 15 residues long. Supplemented by reference TRBV7-2 and TRBJ2-7, the full variable domain reads GAGVSQSPSNKVTEKGKDVELRCDPISGHTALYWYRQSLGQGLEFLIYFQGNSAPDKSGLPSDRFSAERTGGSVSTLTIQRTQQEDSAVYLCASSSRDRGVYEQYFGPGTRLTVT.

The gene calls are TRBV6-5 and TRBJ1-5; unclear D gene. V was clipped by 4 bases and J by 4 bases, with 8 bases between them. Germline CDR1 reads MNHEY; CDR2 reads SVGAGI. The CDR3 is made up of 13 amino acids. DNA for the CDR3: TGTGCCAGCAGTTTCCCGGGGAATCAGCCCCAGCATTTT. Translated: CASSFPGNQPQHF.

This clone was picked up a small number of times. The rearrangement joins TRBV7-9 to TRBJ2-1; 8 bases fit TRBD1. Germline CDR1 and CDR2: SEHNR and FQNEAQ (reference sequence). With 7 bases clipped from V and 10 bases from J, the junction kept 12 bases outside the gene matches. CDR3 length equals 14 residues. The CDR3 DNA reads as TGTGCCAGCACCCCGGACAGGGCTATAGGGGAGCAGTTCTTC. This translates into CASTPDRAIGEQFF.

This clone has only a few counts. This chain joins TRBV9 and TRBJ2-3; 8 bases line up with TRBD2. CDR1 and CDR2 from the germline V gene are SGDLS and YYNGEE. V dropped 4 bases and J dropped 2; count of bases not matched to a gene: 12. The CDR3 consists of 17 residues. The CDR3 DNA follows: TGTGCCAGCAGCACTAGACTAGCGCCTCCTCTCACAGATACGCAGTATTTT. Protein product: CASSTRLAPPLTDTQYF.

The gene calls are TRBV6-6 and TRBJ2-1, with TRBD1 as a possible D gene (6 bases). V dropped 7 bases and J dropped 2 bases, with 12 bases sitting between them. This CDR3 comprises 14 residues. Germline CDR1 reads MNHNY; CDR2 reads SVGAGI (reference sequence). CDR3: CASTFGGPYNEQFF. As DNA, the CDR3 is TGTGCCAGCACTTTTGGGGGCCCCTACAATGAGCAGTTCTTC.

The gene calls are TRBV5-1 and TRBJ2-2; D call uncertain. Germline V CDR1 and CDR2: SGHRS, YFSETQ. Trimming removed 1 base from V and 7 bases from J, with 5 bases in between. The CDR3 has 12 amino acids. CDR3 sequence: CASSLYFGELFF. The CDR3 DNA is TGCGCCAGCAGCTTGTATTTCGGGGAGCTGTTTTTT.

This clone was picked up a small number of times. This chain uses TRBV7-9 with TRBJ1-2; 9 positions match TRBD1. V dropped 6 bases and J dropped 8; count of bases not matched to a gene: 4. There are 12 residues in the CDR3. Germline V gives CDR1 SEHNR, CDR2 FQNEAQ (reference sequence). The CDR3 sequence: CASRSDRGGYTF. In DNA form, the CDR3 reads TGTGCCAGCAGATCGGACAGGGGCGGCTACACCTTC.

The V call is TRBV29-1, the J call TRBJ2-7; D might be TRBD2 (5 bases). V was trimmed by 1 base and J by 6 bases, leaving 13 bases between them. CDR3 length: 13 amino acids. The germline CDR1 and CDR2 sequences are SQVTM and ANQGSEA. The CDR3: CSVEGGSGREQYF. Here the CDR3 DNA reads TGCAGCGTTGAAGGAGGGTCCGGACGCGAGCAGTACTTC.

The chain uses TRBV6-1 and TRBJ1-1; 7 positions agree with TRBD1. The CDR3 sequence is 13 residues long. After removal of 7 bases from V and 3 bases from J, the junction contained 5 bases not matched to a gene. The germline CDR1 and CDR2 sequences are MNHNS and SASEGT. The CDR3 DNA sequence: TGTGCCAGCACCCTCGACAGGGACACTGAAGCTTTCTTT. Its translation: CASTLDRDTEAFF.

This chain links TRBV7-2 with TRBJ1-6; the D is unclear. Trimming took 4 bases from V and 8 from J, leaving 18 bases between them. This CDR3 is built from 16 residues. CDR1 and CDR2 from the germline V gene are SGHTA and FQGNSA. The CDR3 coding sequence is TGTGCCAGCAGCTCCCGGGATATTCGGTGGGATTCACCCCTCCACTTT. Translation: CASSSRDIRWDSPLHF.

This clone was seen only a few times. The chain couples TRBV29-1 to TRBJ1-1, with TRBD1 identical over 9 bases. CDR1 is SQVTM and CDR2 is ANQGSEA in the germline V gene. This CDR3 has 13 amino acids. J gave up 1 base and V 5 bases, and 2 bases lay outside the gene matches. As DNA, the CDR3 is TGCAGCGTTCCGGGACAGGGGAACACTGAAGCTTTCTTT. Translation: CSVPGQGNTEAFF.

The rearrangement joins TRBV2 to TRBJ1-1; 7 bases fit TRBD1. The junction had 11 bases not matched to a gene; V was cut back by 7 bases and J by 0 bases. CDR3 length: 16 amino acids. The germline V gene has CDR1 SNHLY and CDR2 FYNNEI. Written as DNA, the CDR3 is TGTGCCAGCACGACCCCGCGGGACAGCATGAACACTGAAGCTTTCTTT. Translating gives CASTTPRDSMNTEAFF.

The J gene is TRBJ1-5, the V gene TRBV6-5, with TRBD1 matching 8 bases. The V segment lost 5 bases and the J segment 8 bases; nucleotides outside the gene matches: 11. Germline V lookup: CDR1 MNHEY, CDR2 SVGAGI. The length of the CDR3 is 15 residues. The CDR3 DNA sequence: TGTGCCAGCAGTCAGCATAGGGACAGGTCGGAGCCCCAGCATTTT. Its protein product is CASSQHRDRSEPQHF.

The V and J genes are TRBV29-1 and TRBJ2-1; D is unclear. Germline V lookup: CDR1 SQVTM, CDR2 ANQGSEA. CDR3 length equals 15 residues. The V and J ends lost 5 bases and 0 bases respectively, with 14 bases between them. This chain's CDR3 is CSVRSPEVSYNEQFF. CDR3 coding DNA: TGCAGCGTTCGGTCCCCCGAAGTCTCCTACAATGAGCAGTTCTTC.